This T cell receptor beta chain was captured by sequencing in a study of Graves' ophthalmopathy and Graves' hyperthyroidism. Study summary: The stable label applied to hyperthyroidism with no ophthalmopathy within 18 months of follow-up.

The sequenced template was RNA, covering the TCR beta CDR3 region. Second-round multiplex PCR came after a first-round RT-PCR that employed HTBI primers. TCRdb re-derived calls from the multiplex PCR reads in MiXCR, one entry per CDR3 protein. Of 900,000 to 1,200,000 distinct CDR3 sequences in the sample, roughly two fifths were seen once. Aged 18 to 65, hyperthyroidism patients had new diagnoses of under 2 months' duration. Certain patients, namely those with other autoimmune diseases, uncontrolled infections, pregnancy or lactation, were excluded. This clonotype was picked up a small number of times. Its target is not known. Study observations and caveats: A model of 13 signatures distinguished ophthalmopathy from stable hyperthyroidism at less than 90% sensitivity and 65% to 84% specificity.

The germline gives CDR1 LGHNA, CDR2 YSLEER. The CDR3 runs 17 residues. Trimming removed 4 bases from V and 7 bases from J; junction bases left unmatched: 16. The sequence was obtained from an adult man with Graves' hyperthyroidism. V is TRBV4-3 and J is TRBJ2-7; 10 bases are a match to TRBD2. Sequencing was carried out using peripheral blood or thyroid tissue (not recorded which). The CDR3 region is CASSPEESGGARGEQYF. As DNA, the CDR3 is TGCGCCAGCAGCCCAGAGGAGAGCGGGGGGGCCCGGGGGGAGCAGTACTTC.